The 9 T cell receptor beta chains presented below share a single source sample, sequenced in a study of blood T cell repertoires in COVID-19 (TCRdb year 2020). The library came from the immunoSEQ multiplex PCR assay. Drawn from immuneACCESS, this table holds only the in-frame rearrangements with V and J called that TCRdb kept. Clones are partly lost; checked studies trace under half to an unresolved V gene and leave the rest unexplained. The sample table records around 150,000 clones; 80% of these occur just once. In total, the top ten clones hold 4.5% to 7.5% of the sample. Material for sequencing was PBMCs or T cells enriched from blood (not recorded which). All receptors derive from a man aged 40-49 years who had recovered from COVID-19.

This clone showed up just once. This chain links TRBV24-1 with TRBJ2-5; 7 nucleotides match TRBD1. Germline V lookup: CDR1 KGHDR, CDR2 SFDVKD. V shed 4 bases, J shed 3 bases, and the junction held 4 bases outside the gene matches. The CDR3 loop spans 14 amino acids. The CDR3 sequence: CATSDPGTEETQYF. CDR3 coding DNA: TGTGCCACCAGTGACCCCGGGACAGAAGAGACCCAGTACTTC.

The CDR3 here is CASKTATNTEAFF. The DNA of the CDR3 is TGCGCCAGCAAGACAGCCACGAACACTGAAGCTTTCTTT. The chain combines TRBV10-2 with TRBJ1-1; possibly TRBD1 for D (5 bases). Trimming removed 7 bases from V and 1 base from J, with 10 bases in between. The CDR3 is 13 amino acids. Germline assignment: CDR1 WSHSY and CDR2 SAAADI.

CDR3 nucleotide sequence: TGTGCCAGCAGTTTATCAGGGCCTACGAACACTGAAGCTTTCTTT. Residues: CASSLSGPTNTEAFF. The chain uses TRBV6-5 and TRBJ1-1; the D gene is possibly TRBD1 (5 bases). This CDR3 is built from 15 residues. Germline V gives CDR1 MNHEY, CDR2 SVGAGI. Trimming took 4 bases from V and 1 from J, leaving 13 bases between them.

This clone was detected only once. The chain employs TRBV18 and TRBJ1-5, with D possibly TRBD1 on 6 matching bases. Trimming stripped 5 bases from V and 0 bases from J, with 11 bases between. Germline V CDR1 and CDR2: KGHSH, LQKENI. CDR3 length: 15 residues. The CDR3 DNA sequence: TGTGCCAGCTCAGGTCGACAGGATAGCAATCAGCCCCAGCATTTT. Translation gives CASSGRQDSNQPQHF.

The V call is TRBV21-1, the J call TRBJ2-4; the tabulated D call, TRBD2, remains unverified against the DNA. TRBV21-1 is flagged as a pseudogene. The CDR3 runs to 14 residues. CDR3 in amino acids: CASSRGVRKNIQYF. Written as DNA, the CDR3 is TGTGCCAGCAGCCGGGGGGTACGGAAAAACATTCAGTACTTC.

The rearrangement links TRBV24-1 to TRBJ2-5, with 7 bases identical to TRBD1. J was trimmed by 5 bases and V by 10 bases; bases with no gene match: 6. Germline lookup yields CDR1 KGHDR and CDR2 SFDVKD. This CDR3 is 12 amino acids long. CDR3 sequence (DNA): TGTGCCACTTCAGGGGGATGGGAGACCCAGTACTTC. Its translation: CATSGGWETQYF.

This chain links TRBV3-1 (or the pseudogene TRBV3-2) with TRBJ2-5, with 7 bases that match TRBD2. The J segment lost 7 bases and the V segment lost 0 bases, leaving 8 bases of the junction unmatched. The length of the CDR3 is 15 residues. Per germline, CDR1 LGHDT and CDR2 YNNKEL (reference sequence). CDR3 residues: CASSQDYSGGGTQYF. DNA for the CDR3: TGTGCCAGCAGCCAAGACTACAGTGGGGGGGGGACCCAGTACTTC.

Regarding this clone: The same CDR3 also results from other DNA sequences found in this sample. CDR3: CASSDSTTGELFF. CDR3 bases: TGTGCCAGCAGTGACTCGACAACCGGGGAGCTGTTTTTT. V is TRBV6-4 and J is TRBJ2-2; D not certain. The CDR3 loop spans 13 amino acids. Germline V gene lookup returns CDR1 MRHNA and CDR2 SNTAGT. V was clipped by 0 bases and J by 5 bases, with 4 bases between them.

This chain connects TRBV9 to TRBJ2-1; 12 bases are shared with TRBD2. The junction had 10 bases not matched to a gene; V was cut back by 0 bases and J by 9 bases. The germline gives CDR1 SGDLS, CDR2 YYNGEE. The CDR3 consists of 17 residues. CDR3: CASSVALLAGGPSEQFF. Here the CDR3 DNA reads TGTGCCAGCAGCGTAGCCCTCCTAGCGGGGGGGCCGAGTGAGCAGTTCTTC. The full variable domain, completed using reference TRBV9 and TRBJ2-1, is DSGVTQTPKHLITATGQRVTLRCSPRSGDLSVYWYQQSLDQGLQFLIQYYNGEERAKGNILERFSAQQFPDLHSELNLSSLELGDSALYFCASSVALLAGGPSEQFFGPGTRLTVL.